These 18 T cell receptor beta chains were all obtained from the same sample, sequenced in a study of T cell responses to AZD1222 COVID-19 vaccine. The method was immunoSEQ multiplex PCR; TCRdb's version includes in-frame clones alone and lacks a portion of them. Of about 110,000 clones detected, about 88% appear once; the ten largest clones hold approximately 17%. The source material was peripheral blood, sampled on day 0 of AZD1222 vaccination. The receptors were gathered from an adult in good health.

This chain connects TRBV11-1 to TRBJ1-1; perhaps TRBD1 as D (5 bases). From germline, CDR1 is SGHAT and CDR2 FQDESV (reference sequence). V lost 5 bases and J lost 4, with 11 bases in between. The CDR3 has 13 residues. CDR3 DNA sequence: TGTGCCAGCAGCCGGACTCAGGGCACTGAAGCTTTCTTT. It yields the protein CASSRTQGTEAFF. Drawing the rest from reference TRBV11-1 and TRBJ1-1, the complete variable domain is EAEVAQSPRYKITEKSQAVAFWCDPISGHATLYWYRQILGQGPELLVQFQDESVVDDSQLPKDRFSAERLKGVDSTLKIQPAELGDSAMYLCASSRTQGTEAFFGQGTRLTVV.

V and J are TRBV7-9 and TRBJ1-5, with TRBD1 as a possible D gene (6 bases). The CDR3 has 17 residues. From germline, CDR1 is SEHNR and CDR2 FQNEAQ (reference sequence). The V end was cut by 0 bases, the J end by 2 bases, with 14 bases between. The DNA for the CDR3 is TGTGCCAGCAGCTTAGCACAGGGCGGGTTAGGCAATCAGCCCCAGCATTTT. Translation gives CASSLAQGGLGNQPQHF.

The CDR3 DNA is TGTGCCAGCAGTTTCTGGGGGACCGGGGAGCTGTTTTTT. Encoded protein: CASSFWGTGELFF. The genes are TRBV27 and TRBJ2-2; D possibly uses TRBD1 or TRBD2 (5 bases each). Germline loops: CDR1 MNHEY, CDR2 SMNVEV (reference sequence). The CDR3 runs to 13 residues. Trimming shortened V by 3 bases and J by 5 bases, and 7 bases separated the two germline ends.

The chain employs TRBV7-2 and TRBJ1-1; unclear D gene. Deletions cut 1 base from V and 2 bases from J, with 8 bases between. Per germline, CDR1 SGHTA and CDR2 FQGNSA. This CDR3 comprises 14 residues. CDR3 DNA: TGTGCCAGCAGCTTAGTGGGGTTCAACACTGAAGCTTTCTTT. It specifies CASSLVGFNTEAFF.

This sequence joins TRBV28 and TRBJ2-5; no clear D. V lost 6 bases and J 4 bases, leaving 9 bases between the germline ends. CDR1 and CDR2 (germline): MDHEN, SYDVKM. The CDR3 has 12 amino acids. CDR3 sequence: CASRSRRETQYF. For the CDR3, the DNA is TGTGCCAGCAGATCACGGCGAGAGACCCAGTACTTC.

The chain joins TRBV30 to TRBJ2-7, with D perhaps matching TRBD1 (5 bases). Germline V lookup: CDR1 GTSNPN, CDR2 SVGIG (reference sequence). CDR3 size: 11 residues. V dropped 3 bases and J dropped 10 bases, with 13 bases sitting between them. CDR3 nucleotide sequence: TGTGCCTGGAGCACAGGCAGAGTCCAGTACTTC. Encoded protein: CAWSTGRVQYF.

By share of the sample, this clone is medium-sized (0.01 to 0.1%). The chain has TRBV4-2 and TRBJ2-2; no firm D call. The CDR3 runs to 17 residues. V lost 0 bases and J lost 0, with 11 bases in between. Looked up from germline, CDR1 is LGHNA and CDR2 is YNFKEQ. The CDR3 coding sequence is TGTGCCAGCAGCCAAGATGGGGAACCCACGAACACCGGGGAGCTGTTTTTT. This sequence encodes CASSQDGEPTNTGELFF.

With respect to this clone: At one boundary the junction diverges from the germline segment, which might be a read error. This chain links TRBV11-2 with TRBJ1-2; the D is unclear. Per germline, CDR1 SGHAT and CDR2 FQNNGV. The CDR3 contains 13 residues. The CDR3, as DNA: TGTGCCAGCAGCCTAGATGGGCCCGGCGGCTACACCTTC. Its protein product is CASSLDGPGGYTF.

This clone was counted a single time. The rearrangement uses TRBV5-1 and TRBJ2-1; TRBD2 matches 8 bases. Germline CDR1 reads SGHRS; CDR2 reads YFSETQ. Unmatched junction bases numbered 4, after V lost 5 bases and J lost 0 bases. The CDR3 runs to 15 residues. The CDR3 sequence is CASRVAGSSYNEQFF. The CDR3 DNA is TGCGCCAGCAGGGTAGCGGGGAGCTCCTACAATGAGCAGTTCTTC. The entire variable domain, with the rest obtained from reference TRBV5-1 and TRBJ2-1, is as follows: KAGVTQTPRYLIKTRGQQVTLSCSPISGHRSVSWYQQTPGQGLQFLFEYFSETQRNKGNFPGRFSGRQFSNSRSEMNVSTLELGDSALYLCASRVAGSSYNEQFFGPGTRLTVL.

The chain links TRBV5-6 to TRBJ1-1; no firm D call. CDR3 length equals 15 residues. The germline V and J ends were trimmed by 3 bases and 1 base, with 13 bases remaining between them. Germline V gene data show CDR1 as SGHDT and CDR2 as YYEEEE. The CDR3 loop is CASSSGGSWNTEAFF. In DNA, the CDR3 is TGTGCCAGCAGCTCGGGTGGATCGTGGAACACTGAAGCTTTCTTT.

V and J are TRBV5-8 and TRBJ1-6, with D hard to call. The CDR3 has 16 residues. Germline V gene lookup returns CDR1 SGHTS and CDR2 YDEGEE. The ends were cut back, 2 bases at V and 2 bases at J, with 11 bases in the middle. CDR3 loop: CASSLPGDTYNSPLHF. The DNA for the CDR3 is TGTGCCAGCAGCTTACCCGGAGACACCTATAATTCACCCCTCCACTTT. Full variable domain (rest looked up from reference TRBV5-8 and TRBJ1-6): EAGVTQSPTHLIKTRGQQATLRCSPISGHTSVYWYQQALGLGLQFLLWYDEGEERNRGNFPPRFSGRQFPNYSSELNVNALELEDSALYLCASSLPGDTYNSPLHFGNGTRLTVT.

This chain links TRBV18 with TRBJ1-1; D may be TRBD1 (6 bases). Trimming pared 2 bases from V and 2 bases from J, leaving 12 bases between. Germline V gene lookup returns CDR1 KGHSH and CDR2 LQKENI. This CDR3 contains 15 residues. As DNA, the CDR3 is TGTGCCAGCTCACCAGGGCGGGACACCAACACTGAAGCTTTCTTT. It translates to CASSPGRDTNTEAFF. The full variable domain, in which reference TRBV18 and TRBJ1-1 provide the parts outside the CDR3, is NAGVMQNPRHLVRRRGQEARLRCSPMKGHSHVYWYRQLPEEGLKFMVYLQKENIIDESGMPKERFSAEFPKEGPSILRIQQVVRGDSAAYFCASSPGRDTNTEAFFGQGTRLTVV.

CDR3 in DNA: TGTGCCAGCAGCCCCGGGACAAGGAACACCGGGGAGCTGTTTTTT. Amino acids: CASSPGTRNTGELFF. The rearrangement uses TRBV5-4 and TRBJ2-2; a weak D match, TRBD1 (6 bases). The length of the CDR3 is 15 residues. The germline CDR1 and CDR2 sequences are SGHNT and YYREEE (reference sequence). V lost 4 bases and J lost 1, with 11 bases in between.

The chain combines TRBV19 with TRBJ2-2, with 9 bases lining up with TRBD1. The ends lost 7 bases at V and 4 bases at J; junction bases unmatched: 10. The CDR3 is 16 residues long. Germline V gives CDR1 LNHDA, CDR2 SQIVND (reference sequence). CDR3 residues: CASTRTGGGVTGELFF. The DNA for the CDR3 is TGTGCCAGTACCCGAACAGGGGGCGGGGTCACCGGGGAGCTGTTTTTT. Variable domain in full (rest from reference TRBV19 and TRBJ2-2): DGGITQSPKYLFRKEGQNVTLSCEQNLNHDAMYWYRQDPGQGLRLIYYSQIVNDFQKGDIAEGYSVSREKKESFPLTVTSAQKNPTAFYLCASTRTGGGVTGELFFGEGSRLTVL.

The chain carries TRBV28 and TRBJ2-7; TRBD1 matches 7 bases. V lost 4 bases, J lost 6 bases, and 9 bases stayed unmatched. The CDR3 length is 14 residues. CDR1 and CDR2 (germline): MDHEN, SYDVKM. CDR3 nucleotides: TGTGCCAGCAGTTACGACAGGGTTTTGCTCGAGCAGTACTTC. As protein: CASSYDRVLLEQYF.

This sequence joins TRBV30 and TRBJ1-4; 7 bases match TRBD1. This CDR3 is built from 13 residues. Per the germline V gene, CDR1 is GTSNPN and CDR2 is SVGIG (reference sequence). Unmatched junction bases numbered 4, after V lost 2 bases and J lost 7 bases. The CDR3 here is CAWSSGGREKLFF. DNA for the CDR3: TGTGCCTGGAGTTCAGGGGGGCGTGAAAAACTGTTTTTT.

The V gene is TRBV12-3 or TRBV12-4, the J gene TRBJ2-5; either TRBD1 or TRBD2 may fit D (6 bases each). The CDR3 is 13 amino acids. V shed 6 bases and J shed 1 base, with 9 bases lying between them. The CDR3 coding sequence is TGTGCCAGCAGCGGGGGCGCCCAAGAGACCCAGTACTTC. It yields the protein CASSGGAQETQYF.

This sequence joins TRBV24-1 and TRBJ2-1, with 7 positions matching TRBD2. The CDR3 covers 15 residues. V was clipped by 2 bases and J by 5 bases; unmatched bases: 5. Germline values: CDR1 KGHDR, CDR2 SFDVKD. The CDR3 sequence: CATSDYGGGNNEQFF. For the CDR3, the DNA is TGTGCCACCAGTGATTATGGGGGAGGGAACAATGAGCAGTTCTTC.